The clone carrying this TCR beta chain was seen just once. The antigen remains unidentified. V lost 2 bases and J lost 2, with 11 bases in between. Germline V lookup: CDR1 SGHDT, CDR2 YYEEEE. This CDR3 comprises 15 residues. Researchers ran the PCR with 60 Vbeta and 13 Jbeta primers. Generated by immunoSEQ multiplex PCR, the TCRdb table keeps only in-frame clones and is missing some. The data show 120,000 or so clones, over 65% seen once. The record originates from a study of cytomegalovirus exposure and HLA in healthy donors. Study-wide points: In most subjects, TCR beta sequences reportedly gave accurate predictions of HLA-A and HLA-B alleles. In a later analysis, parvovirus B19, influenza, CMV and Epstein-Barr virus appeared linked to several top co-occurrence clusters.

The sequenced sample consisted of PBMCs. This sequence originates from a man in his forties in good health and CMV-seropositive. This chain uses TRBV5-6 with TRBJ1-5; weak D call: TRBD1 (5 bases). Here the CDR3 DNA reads TGTGCCAGCAGCTTAAGGGGTCCTGGCAATCAGCCCCAGCATTTT. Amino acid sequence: CASSLRGPGNQPQHF.